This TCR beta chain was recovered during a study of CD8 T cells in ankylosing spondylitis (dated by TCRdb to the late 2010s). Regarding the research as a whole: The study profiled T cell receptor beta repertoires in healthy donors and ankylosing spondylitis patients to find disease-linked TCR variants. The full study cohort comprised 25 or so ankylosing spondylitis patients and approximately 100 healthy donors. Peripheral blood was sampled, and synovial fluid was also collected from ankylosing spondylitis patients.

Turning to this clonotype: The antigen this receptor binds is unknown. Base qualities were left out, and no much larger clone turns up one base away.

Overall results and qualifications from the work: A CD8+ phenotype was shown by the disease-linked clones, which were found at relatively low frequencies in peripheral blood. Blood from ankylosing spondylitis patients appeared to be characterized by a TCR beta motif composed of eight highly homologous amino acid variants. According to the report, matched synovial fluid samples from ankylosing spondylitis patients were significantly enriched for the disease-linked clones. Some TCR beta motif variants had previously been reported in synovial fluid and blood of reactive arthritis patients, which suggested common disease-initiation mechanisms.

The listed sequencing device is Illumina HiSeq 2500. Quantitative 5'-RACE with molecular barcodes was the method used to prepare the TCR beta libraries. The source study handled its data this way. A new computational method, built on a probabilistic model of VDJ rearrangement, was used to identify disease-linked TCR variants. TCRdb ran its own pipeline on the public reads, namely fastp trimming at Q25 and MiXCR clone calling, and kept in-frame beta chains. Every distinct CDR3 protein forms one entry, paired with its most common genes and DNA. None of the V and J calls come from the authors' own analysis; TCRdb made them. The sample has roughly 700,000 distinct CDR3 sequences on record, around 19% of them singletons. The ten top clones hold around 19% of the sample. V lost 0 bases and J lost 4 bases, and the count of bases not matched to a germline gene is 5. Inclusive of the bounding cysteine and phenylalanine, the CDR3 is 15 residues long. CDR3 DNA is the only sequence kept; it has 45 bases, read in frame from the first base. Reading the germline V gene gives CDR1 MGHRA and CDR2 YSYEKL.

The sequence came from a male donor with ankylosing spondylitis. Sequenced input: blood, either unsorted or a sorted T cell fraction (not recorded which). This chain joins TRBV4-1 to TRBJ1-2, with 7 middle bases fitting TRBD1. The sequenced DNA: TGCGCCAGCAGCCAAGAGGACAGGAGCCCCTATGGCTACACCTTC. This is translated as CASSQEDRSPYGYTF.